This section outlines one TCR beta chain sequence together with its context. There are 14 residues in the CDR3. The V and J ends lost 4 bases and 9 bases respectively, with 13 bases between them. CDR1 LNHNV and CDR2 YYDKDF come from the germline V gene (reference sequence). The sample comes from a study of CD8+ T cells in alopecia areata. Extracted RNA was reverse transcribed, and the resulting cDNA served as sequencing template. The data were produced by immunoSEQ multiplex PCR, yet TCRdb's version contains in-frame clones alone and is incomplete. The profile shows about 130,000 clones, 49% of them singletons.

The chain uses TRBV15 and TRBJ1-6, with D possibly being TRBD1 (6 bases). The material sequenced was CD8+ T cells sorted from blood, taken at week 0. The TCR comes from a human donor with alopecia areata. The CDR3 spells CATSTGDGVSPLHF. CDR3 coding DNA: TGTGCCACCAGCACAGGGGACGGGGTTTCACCCCTCCACTTT.